This is a list of T cell receptor beta chains from one sample in a study of cytomegalovirus exposure and HLA in healthy donors. Sequencing used immunoSEQ multiplex PCR; TCRdb keeps in-frame clones, though not all of them. Of roughly 190,000 clones listed, around 79% are singletons. Input material: PBMCs. These receptors all stem from a woman between 50 and 59 years old in good health and CMV-seronegative. Both conserved end residues are part of each CDR3. The size of a clone is reported for some rows only, either as once, few or many, or as a class for expanded clones.

v_call clone_size cdr3_aa
TRBV27 . CASSQQGSLDIQYF
TRBV28 . CASSFTGGYQPQHF
TRBV27 . CASSFSRDGGYTF
TRBV5-6 few CASSLEDSDNEKLFF
TRBV6-6 . CASSATGLVQPQHF
TRBV18 . CASSPSSSRTNYGYTF
TRBV6-6 . CASNNQVVGPGELFF
TRBV5-1 once CASSPRTDNYGYTF
TRBV11-3 . CASSLDRRDGELFF
TRBV6-5 . CASRRDRGGDEQYF